Listed below are T cell receptor beta chains from one sample, sequenced in a study of blood T cell repertoires in COVID-19. Sequenced by immunoSEQ multiplex PCR; TCRdb stores in-frame clones only, minus some. The sample shows 450,000 or so clones, approximately 92% of them seen only once. The material sequenced was peripheral blood. The origin of the receptors is a man younger than 35 with COVID-19, enrolled during active disease. CDR3s include the opening cysteine and the closing phenylalanine or tryptophan. D genes are given only for firm matches. Where a row states a size, it is once, few, many or the class of an expanded clone; other rows omit it.

d_call j_call v_call clone_size cdr3_aa cdr3_nt
NA TRBJ2-3 TRBV7-2 NA CASSPGVTMIYTQYF TGTGCCAGCAGCCCCGGGGTAACAATGATCTATACGCAGTATTTT
TRBD1 TRBJ2-2 TRBV28 once CASSPNPGQGTTGELFF TGTGCCAGCAGTCCAAACCCGGGACAGGGTACCACCGGGGAGCTGTTTTTT
TRBD1 TRBJ2-7 TRBV7-8 NA CASSLGLTGGIVEQYF TGTGCCAGCAGCTTAGGGTTAACAGGGGGCATCGTCGAGCAGTACTTC
TRBD2 TRBJ2-5 TRBV3-1/TRBV3-2 NA CASSLLSAGERETQYF TGTGCCAGCAGCCTCCTCTCGGCGGGGGAAAGAGAGACCCAGTACTTC
TRBD1 TRBJ2-5 TRBV7-9 once CASSHRGQNQETQYF TGTGCCAGCAGCCACCGGGGACAGAACCAAGAGACCCAGTACTTC
TRBD1 TRBJ1-1 TRBV5-6 NA CASSVQGGEAFF TGTGCCAGCAGCGTACAGGGGGGTGAAGCTTTCTTT
NA TRBJ1-5 TRBV6-6 NA CASSHGGGINQPQHF TGTGCCAGCAGTCACGGTGGAGGGATAAATCAGCCCCAGCATTTT
TRBD1 TRBJ1-4 TRBV5-1 once CASSLGEGGAGNEKLFF TGCGCCAGCAGCTTGGGGGAAGGGGGCGCAGGTAATGAAAAACTGTTTTTT
NA TRBJ2-3 TRBV5-1 NA CASSLDRVLYF TGCGCCAGCAGCTTGGACAGGGTTCTGTATTTT
NA TRBJ2-3 TRBV19 NA CASRQVGGSTDTQYF TGTGCCAGTAGACAAGTAGGGGGTAGCACAGATACGCAGTATTTT
TRBD2 TRBJ2-1 TRBV6-5 NA CASRVSGSYEQFF TGTGCCAGCAGGGTTAGCGGGAGCTATGAGCAGTTCTTC
NA TRBJ2-3 TRBV19 NA CASSSNRDSTDTQYF TGTGCCAGTAGTTCAAACAGGGACAGCACAGATACGCAGTATTTT
TRBD1 TRBJ1-5 TRBV19 NA CASTPGQGVIPEYQPQHF TGTGCCAGTACCCCGGGACAGGGGGTAATTCCTGAGTATCAGCCCCAGCATTTT
TRBD1 TRBJ1-6 TRBV2 NA CASMTSTGRSPLHF TGTGCCAGCATGACATCGACAGGGCGTTCACCCCTCCACTTT